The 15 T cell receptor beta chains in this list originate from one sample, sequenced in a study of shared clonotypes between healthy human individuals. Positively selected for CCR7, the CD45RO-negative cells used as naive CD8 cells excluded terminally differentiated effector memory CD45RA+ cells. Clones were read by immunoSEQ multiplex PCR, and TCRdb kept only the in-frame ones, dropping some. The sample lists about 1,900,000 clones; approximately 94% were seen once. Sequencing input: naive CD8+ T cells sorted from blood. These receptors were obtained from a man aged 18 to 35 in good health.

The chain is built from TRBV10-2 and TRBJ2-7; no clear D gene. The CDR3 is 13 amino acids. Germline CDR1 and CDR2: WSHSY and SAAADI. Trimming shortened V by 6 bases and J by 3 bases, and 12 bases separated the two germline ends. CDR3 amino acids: CASRGASYYEQYF. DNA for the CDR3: TGCGCCAGCAGGGGCGCAAGTTACTACGAGCAGTACTTC.

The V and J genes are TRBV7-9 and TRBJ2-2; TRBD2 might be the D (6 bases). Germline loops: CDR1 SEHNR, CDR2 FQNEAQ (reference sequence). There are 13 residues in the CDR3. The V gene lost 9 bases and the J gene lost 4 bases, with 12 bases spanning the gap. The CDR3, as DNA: TGTGCCAGTGTCCCTAGCGCCACCGGGGAGCTGTTTTTT. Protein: CASVPSATGELFF. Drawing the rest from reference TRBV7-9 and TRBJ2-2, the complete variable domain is DTGVSQNPRHKITKRGQNVTFRCDPISEHNRLYWYRQTLGQGPEFLTYFQNEAQLEKSRLLSDRFSAERPKGSFSTLEIQRTEQGDSAMYLCASVPSATGELFFGEGSRLTVL.

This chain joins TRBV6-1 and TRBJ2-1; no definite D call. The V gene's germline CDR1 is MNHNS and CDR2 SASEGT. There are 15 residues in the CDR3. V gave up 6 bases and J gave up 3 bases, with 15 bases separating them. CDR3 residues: CASRGDGSYYNEQFF. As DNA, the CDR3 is TGTGCCAGCAGGGGCGATGGGTCTTACTACAATGAGCAGTTCTTC.

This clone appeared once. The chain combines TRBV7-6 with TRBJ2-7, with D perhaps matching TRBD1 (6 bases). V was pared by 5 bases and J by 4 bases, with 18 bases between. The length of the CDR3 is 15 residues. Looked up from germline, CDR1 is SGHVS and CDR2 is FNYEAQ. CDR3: CASSQTPAGVYEQYF. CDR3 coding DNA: TGTGCCAGCAGCCAAACACCCGCAGGGGTTTACGAGCAGTACTTC.

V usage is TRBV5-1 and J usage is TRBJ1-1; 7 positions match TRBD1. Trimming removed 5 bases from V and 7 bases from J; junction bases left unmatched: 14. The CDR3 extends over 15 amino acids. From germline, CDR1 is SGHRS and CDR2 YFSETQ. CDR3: CASRPSGTDYNEAFF. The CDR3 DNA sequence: TGCGCCAGCAGACCTTCCGGGACAGACTATAATGAAGCTTTCTTT.

The CDR3, as DNA: TGTGCCAGCAGTTTAAGGGCCGTTACCTACGAGCAGTACTTC. Amino acids: CASSLRAVTYEQYF. V usage is TRBV28 and J usage is TRBJ2-7; D call uncertain. CDR1 and CDR2 (germline): MDHEN, SYDVKM. This CDR3 region has 14 residues. Trimming removed 2 bases at V and 2 bases at J, with 10 bases between. Full variable domain (missing parts from reference TRBV28 and TRBJ2-7): DVKVTQSSRYLVKRTGEKVFLECVQDMDHENMFWYRQDPGLGLRLIYFSYDVKMKEKGDIPEGYSVSREKKERFSLILESASTNQTSMYLCASSLRAVTYEQYFGPGTRLTVT.

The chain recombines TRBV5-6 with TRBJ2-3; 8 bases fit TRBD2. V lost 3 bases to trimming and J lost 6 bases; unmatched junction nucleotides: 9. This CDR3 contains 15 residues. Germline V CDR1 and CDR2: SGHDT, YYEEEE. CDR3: CASSWGPGGPDTQYF. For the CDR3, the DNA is TGTGCCAGCAGCTGGGGACCGGGAGGGCCGGATACGCAGTATTTT.

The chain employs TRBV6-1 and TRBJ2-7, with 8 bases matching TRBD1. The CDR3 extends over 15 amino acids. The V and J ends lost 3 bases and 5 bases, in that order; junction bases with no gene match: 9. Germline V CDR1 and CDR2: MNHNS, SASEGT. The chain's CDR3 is CASSEYNRGSDEQYF. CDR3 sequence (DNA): TGTGCCAGCAGTGAGTACAACAGGGGGTCCGACGAGCAGTACTTC.

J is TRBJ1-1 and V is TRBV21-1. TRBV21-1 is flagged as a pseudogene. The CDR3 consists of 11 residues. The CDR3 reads CASSLDTEAFF. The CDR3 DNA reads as TGTGCCAGCTCCCTCGACACTGAAGCTTTCTTT.

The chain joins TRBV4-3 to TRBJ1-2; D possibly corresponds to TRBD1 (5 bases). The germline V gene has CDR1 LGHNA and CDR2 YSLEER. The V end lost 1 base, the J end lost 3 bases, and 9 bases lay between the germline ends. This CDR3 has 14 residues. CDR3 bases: TGCGCCAGCAGCCAAGTTGGCAGGGACTATGGCTACACCTTC. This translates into CASSQVGRDYGYTF.

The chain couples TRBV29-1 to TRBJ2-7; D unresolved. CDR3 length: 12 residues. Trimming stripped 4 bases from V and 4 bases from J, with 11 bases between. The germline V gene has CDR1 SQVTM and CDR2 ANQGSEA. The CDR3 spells CSVGPHPYEQYF. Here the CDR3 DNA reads TGCAGCGTTGGACCCCATCCTTACGAGCAGTACTTC.

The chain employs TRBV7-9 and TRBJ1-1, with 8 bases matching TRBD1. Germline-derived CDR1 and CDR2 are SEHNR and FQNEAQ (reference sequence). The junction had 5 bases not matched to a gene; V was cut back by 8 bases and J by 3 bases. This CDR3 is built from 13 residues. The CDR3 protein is CASVQGADTEAFF. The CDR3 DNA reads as TGTGCCAGCGTTCAGGGGGCGGACACTGAAGCTTTCTTT.

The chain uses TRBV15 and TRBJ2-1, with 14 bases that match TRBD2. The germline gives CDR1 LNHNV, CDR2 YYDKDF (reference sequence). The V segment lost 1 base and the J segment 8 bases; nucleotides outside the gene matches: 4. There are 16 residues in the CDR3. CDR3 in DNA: TGTGCCACCAGCAGAGCGGGACTAGCGGGAGAGTATGAGCAGTTCTTC. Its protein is CATSRAGLAGEYEQFF. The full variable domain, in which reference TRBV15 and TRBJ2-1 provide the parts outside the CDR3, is DAMVIQNPRYQVTQFGKPVTLSCSQTLNHNVMYWYQQKSSQAPKLLFHYYDKDFNNEADTPDNFQSRRPNTSFCFLDIRSPGLGDTAMYLCATSRAGLAGEYEQFFGPGTRLTVL.

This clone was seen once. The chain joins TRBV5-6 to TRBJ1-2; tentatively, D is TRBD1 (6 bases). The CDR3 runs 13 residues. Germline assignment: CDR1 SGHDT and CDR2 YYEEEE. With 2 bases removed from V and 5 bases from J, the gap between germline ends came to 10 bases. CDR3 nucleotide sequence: TGTGCCAGCAGCTTAGGGGGTGCGTATGGCTACACCTTC. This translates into CASSLGGAYGYTF.

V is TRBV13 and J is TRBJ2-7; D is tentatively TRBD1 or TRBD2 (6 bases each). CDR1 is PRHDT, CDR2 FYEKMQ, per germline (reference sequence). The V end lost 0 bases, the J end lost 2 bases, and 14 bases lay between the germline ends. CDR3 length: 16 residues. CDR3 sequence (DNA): TGTGCCAGCAGCTTAGGAGGGACACGGGGGCCCTACGAGCAGTACTTC. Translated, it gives CASSLGGTRGPYEQYF.